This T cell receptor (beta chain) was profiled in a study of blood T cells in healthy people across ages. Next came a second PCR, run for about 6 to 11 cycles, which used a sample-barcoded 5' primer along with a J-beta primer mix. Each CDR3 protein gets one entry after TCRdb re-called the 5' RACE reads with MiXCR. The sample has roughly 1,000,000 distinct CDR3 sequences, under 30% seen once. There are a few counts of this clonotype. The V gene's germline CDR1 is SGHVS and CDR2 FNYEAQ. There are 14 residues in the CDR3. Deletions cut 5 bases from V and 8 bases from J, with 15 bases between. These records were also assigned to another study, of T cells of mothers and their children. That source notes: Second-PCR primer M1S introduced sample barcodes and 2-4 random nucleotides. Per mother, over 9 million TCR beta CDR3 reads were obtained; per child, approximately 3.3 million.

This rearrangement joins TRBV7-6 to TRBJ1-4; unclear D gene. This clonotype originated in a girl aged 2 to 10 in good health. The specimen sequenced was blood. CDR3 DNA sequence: TGTGCCAGCAGCCCTACCACACACGGGGAAAAACTGTTTTTT. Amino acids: CASSPTTHGEKLFF.